This paragraph reports one T cell receptor beta chain. The antigen remains unidentified. A much larger clone differs by one base, so this may be a read error. General study results and limits: Tumor memory CD4+ T cell TCR gene usage was found to cluster with blood and lymph node memory CD4+ cells and with lymph node naive CD4+ cells.

TCRdb reanalysed the 5' RACE reads using MiXCR and keeps one entry per CDR3 protein. Here the sample spans 8,500 to 9,000 distinct CDR3 sequences, roughly 29% being singletons. This sequence originates from a female donor with breast cancer. The sample taken for sequencing was naive CD4+ T cells sorted from a lymph node. Subset meaning: naive CD4+ T cells, CD4+CD45RA+CD25-.

This CDR3 is CSARPRVPDTQYF. The CDR3 DNA reads TGCAGTGCTAGACCCAGGGTCCCAGATACGCAGTATTTT. The chain links TRBV20-1 to TRBJ2-3; tentative D call: TRBD1 (5 bases). V lost 2 bases to trimming and J lost 4 bases, with 10 bases between them. CDR1 and CDR2 (germline): DFQATT, SNEGSKA (reference sequence). CDR3 size: 13 residues.